The clone carrying this T cell receptor beta chain has a count of ten or more. The sample belongs to a study of read filtering for tumor transcriptome and immune sequencing. Across the study: RNA-seq yielded only roughly 85 to 1,400 TCR reads, IR-seq about 3.5 to 11 million.

J was trimmed by 0 bases and V by 4 bases; bases with no gene match: 13. The CDR3 extends over 20 amino acids. Germline CDR1 is SGHRS and CDR2 is YFSETQ. The library was built from approximately 400 ng RNA with molecular barcoded adaptors for alpha/delta and beta/gamma chains. Each CDR3 protein gets one entry after TCRdb re-called the reads with MiXCR. The sample holds around 26,000 distinct CDR3 sequences, under 15% seen once. The sequence derives from a donor at least 40 years old with multiple myeloma. Input material: a population of CD138-negative cells sorted from bone marrow. The chain employs TRBV5-1 and TRBJ2-3; 14 bases line up with TRBD2. The CDR3 reads CASSTPGLAGESTSTDTQYF. CDR3 DNA: TGCGCCAGCAGCACCCCGGGACTAGCGGGAGAGTCTACTAGCACAGATACGCAGTATTTT. The whole variable domain, remainder taken from reference TRBV5-1 and TRBJ2-3, is KAGVTQTPRYLIKTRGQQVTLSCSPISGHRSVSWYQQTPGQGLQFLFEYFSETQRNKGNFPGRFSGRQFSNSRSEMNVSTLELGDSALYLCASSTPGLAGESTSTDTQYFGPGTRLTVL.